The sequence of this T cell receptor (beta chain) was determined in a study of T cells after yellow fever vaccination. Study conclusions and caveats: Peak timing came faster in the weaker secondary response, day 5 versus 15. Subsequent to the booster, the majority of primary-vaccination clones reappeared (around 96% CD4, 80% to 90% CD8). Contamination by abundant bulk-population clonotypes could be present in FACS-sorted repertoires.

TCR cDNA, made by 5'RACE template switching, carried an added universal primer site and UMIs. One entry per CDR3 protein, called by TCRdb with MiXCR from the 5' RACE reads. The sample yields some 260,000 distinct CDR3 sequences, about 5.2% seen once. Note on this clonotype: Its antigen is unidentified.

Trimming removed 4 bases from V and 5 bases from J; junction bases left unmatched: 8. The CDR3 is made up of 14 amino acids. The germline V gene has CDR1 SGHRS and CDR2 YFSETQ. The rearrangement uses TRBV5-1 and TRBJ2-7; 8 bases match TRBD2. The source was CD4+ T cells sorted from PBMCs, collected on the day of the yellow fever booster vaccination. This sequence originates from a man in his late teens or twenties who received the YFV17D yellow fever vaccine. The CDR3 loop is CASSLAGGFNEQYF. The CDR3 DNA sequence: TGCGCCAGCAGCCTGGCGGGGGGTTTCAACGAGCAGTACTTC.